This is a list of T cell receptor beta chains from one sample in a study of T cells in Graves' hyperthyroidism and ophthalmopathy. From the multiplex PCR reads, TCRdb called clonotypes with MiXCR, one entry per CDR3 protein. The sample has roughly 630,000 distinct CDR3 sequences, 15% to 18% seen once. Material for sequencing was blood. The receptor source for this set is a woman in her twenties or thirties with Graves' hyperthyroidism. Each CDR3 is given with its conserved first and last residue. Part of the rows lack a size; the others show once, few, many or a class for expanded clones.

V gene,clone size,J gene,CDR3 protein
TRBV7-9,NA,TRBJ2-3,CASSLATGNTDTQYF
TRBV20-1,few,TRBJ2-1,CSARGPAVSSYNEQFF
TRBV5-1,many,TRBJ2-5,CASSLGQGYQETQYF
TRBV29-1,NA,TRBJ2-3,CSVGAAQDMQYF
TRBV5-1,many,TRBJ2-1,CASSFSPRGANEQFF
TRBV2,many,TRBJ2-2,CASSAAGTEAKTGELFF
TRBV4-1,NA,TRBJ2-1,CASRLGAGRYNEQFF
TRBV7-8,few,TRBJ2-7,CASSLLAFSYEQYF
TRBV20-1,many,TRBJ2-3,CSADSSPSTDTQYF
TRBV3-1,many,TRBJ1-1,CASSQGWDTEAFF
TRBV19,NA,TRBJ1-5,CASSMSFRETQPQHF
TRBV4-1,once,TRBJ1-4,CASLDKTSTNEKLFF
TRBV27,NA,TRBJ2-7,CASGRQGSEQYF
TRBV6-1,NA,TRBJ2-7,CASSGRGQGLVHEQYF
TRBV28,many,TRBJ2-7,CASRSPRGLRYEQYF
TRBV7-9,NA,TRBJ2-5,CASSLGDRGIGETQYF
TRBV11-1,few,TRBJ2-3,CASSLRPGLLEDTQYF
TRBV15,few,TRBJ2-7,CATSKGPGQSYEQYF
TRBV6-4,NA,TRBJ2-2,CASSLPSTGGNTGELFF
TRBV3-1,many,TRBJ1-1,CASSQYRVNTEAFF
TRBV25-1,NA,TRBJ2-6,CASSDSPQGGSSGANVLTF
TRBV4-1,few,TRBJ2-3,CASSQGLVLVGDTQYF
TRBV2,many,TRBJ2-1,CASTSGTNNEQFF
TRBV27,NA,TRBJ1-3,CASSLSGGVGNTIYF
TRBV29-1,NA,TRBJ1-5,CSVVLLNSNQPQHF
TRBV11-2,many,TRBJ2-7,CASSSNLLYEQYF
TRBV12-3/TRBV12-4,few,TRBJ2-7,CASSRRSEGVYEQYF
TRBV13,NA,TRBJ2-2,CASSLELAGYTGELFF
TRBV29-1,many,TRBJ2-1,CSVERGLAADNEQFF
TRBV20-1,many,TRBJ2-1,CSARDGGLGYNEQFF
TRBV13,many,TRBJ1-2,CASLNSERLRDYGYTF
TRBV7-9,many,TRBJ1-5,CASSLASGNGQPQHF
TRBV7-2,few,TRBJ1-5,CASSILYSNQPQHF
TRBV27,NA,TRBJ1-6,CASTRDRASNSPLHF
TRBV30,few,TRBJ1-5,CAWSVKGSNQPQHF
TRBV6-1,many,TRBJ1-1,CASRPDRRNTEAFF
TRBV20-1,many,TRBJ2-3,CSAVESTDTQYF
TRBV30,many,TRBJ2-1,CAWSPAGAYNEQFF
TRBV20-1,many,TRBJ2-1,CSAKFTVPVRYNEQFF
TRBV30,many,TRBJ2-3,CAMRDRGGVDTQYF